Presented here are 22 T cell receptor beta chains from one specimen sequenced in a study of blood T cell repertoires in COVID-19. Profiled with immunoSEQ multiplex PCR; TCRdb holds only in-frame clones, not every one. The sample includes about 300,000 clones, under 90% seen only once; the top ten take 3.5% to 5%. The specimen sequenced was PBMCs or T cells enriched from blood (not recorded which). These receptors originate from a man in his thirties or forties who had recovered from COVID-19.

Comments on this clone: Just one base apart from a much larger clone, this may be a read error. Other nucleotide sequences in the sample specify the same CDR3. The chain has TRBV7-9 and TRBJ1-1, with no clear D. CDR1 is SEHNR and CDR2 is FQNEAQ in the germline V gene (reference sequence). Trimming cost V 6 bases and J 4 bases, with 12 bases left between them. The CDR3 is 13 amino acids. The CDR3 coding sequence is TGTGCCAGCAGTCTCTTCCCCAGCACTGAAGCTTTCTTT. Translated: CASSLFPSTEAFF.

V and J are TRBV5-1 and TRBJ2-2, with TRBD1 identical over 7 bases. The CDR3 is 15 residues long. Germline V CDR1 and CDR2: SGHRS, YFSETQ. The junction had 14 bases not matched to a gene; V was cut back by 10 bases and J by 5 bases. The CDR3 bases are TGCGCCTCCCACGGCTTAACAGGGGCGACCGGGGAGCTGTTTTTT. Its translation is CASHGLTGATGELFF.

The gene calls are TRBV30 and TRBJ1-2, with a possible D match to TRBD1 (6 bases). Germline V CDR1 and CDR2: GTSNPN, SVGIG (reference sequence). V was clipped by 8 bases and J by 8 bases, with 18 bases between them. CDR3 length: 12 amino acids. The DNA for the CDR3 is TGTGCCGGATATGAACAGGGTGAGGGCTACACCTTC. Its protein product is CAGYEQGEGYTF.

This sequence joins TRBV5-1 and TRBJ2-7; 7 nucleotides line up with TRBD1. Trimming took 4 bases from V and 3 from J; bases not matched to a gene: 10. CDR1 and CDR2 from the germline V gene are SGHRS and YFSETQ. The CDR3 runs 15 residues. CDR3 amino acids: CASSITWDRNYEQYF. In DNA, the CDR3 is TGCGCCAGCAGCATCACGTGGGACAGAAACTACGAGCAGTACTTC.

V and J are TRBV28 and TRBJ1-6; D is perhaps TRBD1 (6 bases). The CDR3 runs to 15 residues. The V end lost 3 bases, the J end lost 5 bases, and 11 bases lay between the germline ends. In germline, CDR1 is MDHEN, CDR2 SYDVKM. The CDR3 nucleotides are TGTGCCAGCAGTTTGAATACAGGGAATAATTCACCCCTCCACTTT. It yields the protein CASSLNTGNNSPLHF.

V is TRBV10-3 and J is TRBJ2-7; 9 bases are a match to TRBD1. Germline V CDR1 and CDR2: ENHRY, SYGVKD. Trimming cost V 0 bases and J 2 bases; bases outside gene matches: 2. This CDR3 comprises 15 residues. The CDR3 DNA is TGTGCCATCAGTGAGTCGACAGGGGGACCCTACGAGCAGTACTTC. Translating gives CAISESTGGPYEQYF.

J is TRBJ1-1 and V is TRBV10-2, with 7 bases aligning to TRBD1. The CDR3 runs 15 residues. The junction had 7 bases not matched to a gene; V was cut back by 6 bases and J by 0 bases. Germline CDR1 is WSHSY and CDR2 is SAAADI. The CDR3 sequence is CASRQPGQMNTEAFF. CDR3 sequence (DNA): TGCGCCAGCAGGCAACCGGGACAGATGAACACTGAAGCTTTCTTT.

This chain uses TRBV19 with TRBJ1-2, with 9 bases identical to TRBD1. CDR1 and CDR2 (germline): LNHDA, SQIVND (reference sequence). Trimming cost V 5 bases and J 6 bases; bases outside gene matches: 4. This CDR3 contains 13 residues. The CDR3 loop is CASSPTGGDGYTF. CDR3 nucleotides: TGTGCCAGTAGTCCGACAGGGGGGGATGGCTACACCTTC. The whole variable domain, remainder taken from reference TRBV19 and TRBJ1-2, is DGGITQSPKYLFRKEGQNVTLSCEQNLNHDAMYWYRQDPGQGLRLIYYSQIVNDFQKGDIAEGYSVSREKKESFPLTVTSAQKNPTAFYLCASSPTGGDGYTFGSGTRLTVV.

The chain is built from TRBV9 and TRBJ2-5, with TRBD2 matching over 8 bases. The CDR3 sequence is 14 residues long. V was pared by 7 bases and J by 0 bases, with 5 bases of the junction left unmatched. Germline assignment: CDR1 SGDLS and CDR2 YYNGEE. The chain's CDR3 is CASERGHYQETQYF. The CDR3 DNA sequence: TGTGCCAGCGAGCGGGGGCATTACCAAGAGACCCAGTACTTC.

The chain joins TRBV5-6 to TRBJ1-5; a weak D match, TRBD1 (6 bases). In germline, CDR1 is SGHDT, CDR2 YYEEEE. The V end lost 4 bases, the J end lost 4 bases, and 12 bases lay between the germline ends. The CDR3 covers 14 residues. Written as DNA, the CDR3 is TGTGCCAGCAGCCGACGAGGGGGTAATCAGCCCCAGCATTTT. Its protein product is CASSRRGGNQPQHF.

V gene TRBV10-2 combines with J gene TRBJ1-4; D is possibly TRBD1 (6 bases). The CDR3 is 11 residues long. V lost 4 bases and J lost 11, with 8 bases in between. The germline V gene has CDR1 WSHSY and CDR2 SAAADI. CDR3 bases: TGCGCCAGCAGTGTAAGGGGGAAACTGTTTTTT. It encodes CASSVRGKLFF.

CDR3 DNA sequence: TGTGCCAGCATCAGCCAGGGGGCGTCCGGGGAGCTGTTTTTT. The encoded protein is CASISQGASGELFF. The chain couples TRBV6-6 to TRBJ2-2; 8 nucleotides align to TRBD1. The CDR3 extends over 14 amino acids. Per the germline V gene, CDR1 is MNHNY and CDR2 is SVGAGI (reference sequence). Unmatched junction bases numbered 7, after V lost 7 bases and J lost 6 bases.

CDR3 nucleotide sequence: TGTGCCACCAGCAGACCGAATCAGCCCCAGCATTTT. This encodes CATSRPNQPQHF. This chain uses TRBV15 with TRBJ1-5; D unclear. This CDR3 spans 12 amino acids. Trimming left V 2 bases short and J 4 bases short, with 3 bases between. Per the germline V gene, CDR1 is LNHNV and CDR2 is YYDKDF (reference sequence).

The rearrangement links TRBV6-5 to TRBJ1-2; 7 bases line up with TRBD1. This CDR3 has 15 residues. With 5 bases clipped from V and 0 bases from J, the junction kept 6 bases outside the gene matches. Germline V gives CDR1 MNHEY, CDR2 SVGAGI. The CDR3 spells CASSQQGKPNYGYTF. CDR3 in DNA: TGTGCCAGCAGTCAACAGGGGAAGCCTAACTATGGCTACACCTTC.

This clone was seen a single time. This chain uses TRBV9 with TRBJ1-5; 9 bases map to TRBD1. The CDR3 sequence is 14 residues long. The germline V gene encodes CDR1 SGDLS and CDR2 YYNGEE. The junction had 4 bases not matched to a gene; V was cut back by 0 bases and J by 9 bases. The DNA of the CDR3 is TGTGCCAGCAGCGTAGGGACAGGGGAATGGCCCCAGCATTTT. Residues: CASSVGTGEWPQHF.

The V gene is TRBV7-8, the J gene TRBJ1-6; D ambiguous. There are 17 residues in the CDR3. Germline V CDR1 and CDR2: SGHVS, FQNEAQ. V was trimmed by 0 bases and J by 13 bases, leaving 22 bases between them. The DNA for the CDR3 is TGTGCCAGCAGCTTAGCACCCCCGGGAATCTCCCCCGGCCCCCTCCACTTT. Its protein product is CASSLAPPGISPGPLHF.

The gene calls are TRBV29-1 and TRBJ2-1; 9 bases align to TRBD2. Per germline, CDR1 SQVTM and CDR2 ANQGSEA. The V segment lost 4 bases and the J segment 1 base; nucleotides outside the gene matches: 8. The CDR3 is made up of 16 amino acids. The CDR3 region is CSVVPAGGVSYNEQFF. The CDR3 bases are TGCAGCGTTGTCCCGGCGGGGGGGGTTTCCTACAATGAGCAGTTCTTC.

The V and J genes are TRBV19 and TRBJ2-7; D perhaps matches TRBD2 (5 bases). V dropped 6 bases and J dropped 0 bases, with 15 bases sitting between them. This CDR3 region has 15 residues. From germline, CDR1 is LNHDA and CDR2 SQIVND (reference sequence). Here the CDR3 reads CASRASSGNSYEQYF. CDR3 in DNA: TGTGCCAGTAGGGCGTCTTCCGGGAACTCCTACGAGCAGTACTTC.

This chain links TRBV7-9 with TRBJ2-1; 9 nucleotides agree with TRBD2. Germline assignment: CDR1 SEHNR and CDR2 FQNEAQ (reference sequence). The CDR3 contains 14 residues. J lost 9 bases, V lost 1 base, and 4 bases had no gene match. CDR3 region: CASSLVLAGTEQFF. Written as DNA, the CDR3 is TGTGCCAGCAGCTTAGTCCTAGCGGGGACTGAGCAGTTCTTC.

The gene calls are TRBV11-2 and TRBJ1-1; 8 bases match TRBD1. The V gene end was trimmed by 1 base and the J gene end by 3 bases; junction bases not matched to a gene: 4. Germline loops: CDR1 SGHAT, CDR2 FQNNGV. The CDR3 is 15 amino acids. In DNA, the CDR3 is TGTGCCAGCAGCTTAGTTTCAGGGGGCCACACTGAAGCTTTCTTT. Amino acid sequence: CASSLVSGGHTEAFF.

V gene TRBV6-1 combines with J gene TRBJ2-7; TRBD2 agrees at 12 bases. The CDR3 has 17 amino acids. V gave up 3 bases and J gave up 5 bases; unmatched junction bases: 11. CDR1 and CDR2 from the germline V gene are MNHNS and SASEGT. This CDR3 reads CASSDLPTSGGMHEQYF. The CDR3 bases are TGTGCCAGCAGTGACCTACCGACTAGCGGGGGAATGCACGAGCAGTACTTC.

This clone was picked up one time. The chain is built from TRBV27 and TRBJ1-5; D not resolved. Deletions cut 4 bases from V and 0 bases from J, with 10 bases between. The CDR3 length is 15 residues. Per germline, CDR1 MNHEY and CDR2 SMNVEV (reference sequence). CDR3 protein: CASSSGRDSNQPQHF. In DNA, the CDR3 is TGTGCCAGCAGTTCAGGACGGGATAGCAATCAGCCCCAGCATTTT.